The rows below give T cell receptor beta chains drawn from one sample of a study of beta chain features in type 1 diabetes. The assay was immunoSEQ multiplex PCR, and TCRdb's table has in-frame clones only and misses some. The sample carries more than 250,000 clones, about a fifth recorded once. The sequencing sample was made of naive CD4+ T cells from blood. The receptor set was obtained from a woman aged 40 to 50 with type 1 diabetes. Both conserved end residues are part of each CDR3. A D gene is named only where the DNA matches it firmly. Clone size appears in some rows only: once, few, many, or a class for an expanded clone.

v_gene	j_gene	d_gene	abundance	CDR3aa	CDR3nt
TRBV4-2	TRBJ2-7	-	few	CASSQGGSPREQYF	TGTGCCAGCAGCCAAGGAGGGTCCCCTCGGGAGCAGTACTTC
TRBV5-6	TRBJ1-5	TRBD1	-	CASSRTGGNQPQHF	TGTGCCAGCAGCCGAACAGGGGGCAATCAGCCCCAGCATTTT
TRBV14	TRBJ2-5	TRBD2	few	CASSRLAGEETQYF	TGTGCCAGCAGCCGACTAGCGGGAGAAGAGACCCAGTACTTC
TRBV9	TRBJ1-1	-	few	CASSLQTGEAFF	TGTGCCAGCAGCTTACAGACAGGTGAAGCTTTCTTT
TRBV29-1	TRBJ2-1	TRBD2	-	CSAPLAGGFYNEQFF	TGCAGCGCCCCACTAGCGGGAGGATTTTACAATGAGCAGTTCTTC
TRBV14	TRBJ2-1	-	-	CASSQDPGYVNEQFF	TGTGCCAGCAGCCAAGATCCGGGATATGTCAATGAGCAGTTCTTC
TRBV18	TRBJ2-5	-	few	CASSPPTVGTQYF	TGTGCCAGCTCACCACCGACTGTAGGGACCCAGTACTTC
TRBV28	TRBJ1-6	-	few	CASSLPLGDFLPSLHF	TGTGCCAGCAGTTTGCCCCTGGGGGACTTCCTACCATCCCTCCACTTT
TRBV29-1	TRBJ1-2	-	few	CSADINYGYTF	TGCAGCGCTGACATCAACTATGGCTACACCTTC
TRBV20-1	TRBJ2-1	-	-	CSVRTAEQFF	TGCAGTGTCCGTACAGCTGAGCAGTTCTTC
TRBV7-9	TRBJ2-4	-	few	CASTPGQGDIQYF	TGTGCCAGCACCCCGGGACAAGGAGACATTCAGTACTTC
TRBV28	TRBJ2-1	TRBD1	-	CASIGTGSYNEQFF	TGTGCCAGCATAGGGACAGGCTCCTACAATGAGCAGTTCTTC
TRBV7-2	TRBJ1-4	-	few	CASSRAVQIEKLFF	TGTGCCAGCAGCCGCGCGGTGCAAATTGAAAAACTGTTTTTT
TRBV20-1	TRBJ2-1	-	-	CSAEGLNEQFF	TGCAGTGCTGAGGGCCTCAATGAGCAGTTCTTC
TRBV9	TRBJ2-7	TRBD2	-	CASSAGLVNYEQYF	TGTGCCAGCAGCGCGGGACTAGTTAACTACGAGCAGTACTTC
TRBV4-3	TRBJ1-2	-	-	CASSHAGSANYGYTF	TGCGCCAGCAGCCATGCAGGGTCAGCTAACTATGGCTACACCTTC
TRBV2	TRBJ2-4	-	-	CASSDPSGAKNIQYF	TGTGCCAGCAGTGATCCCTCGGGAGCCAAAAACATTCAGTACTTC
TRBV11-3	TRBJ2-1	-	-	CASSPGLGNEQFF	TGTGCCAGCAGCCCGGGTCTAGGCAATGAGCAGTTCTTC
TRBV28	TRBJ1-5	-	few	CASSTRNQPQHF	TGTGCCAGCAGCACCAGGAATCAGCCCCAGCATTTT
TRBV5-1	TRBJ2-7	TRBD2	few	CASSLEASGQYEQYF	TGCGCCAGCAGCTTGGAGGCTAGCGGCCAATACGAGCAGTACTTC
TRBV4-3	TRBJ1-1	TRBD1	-	CASSQYGQGTEAFF	TGCGCCAGCAGCCAGTATGGACAGGGGACTGAAGCTTTCTTT
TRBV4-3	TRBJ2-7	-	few	CASSQDLAGPAYEQYF	TGCGCCAGCAGCCAAGATCTCGCGGGACCCGCCTACGAGCAGTACTTC
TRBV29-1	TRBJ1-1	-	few	CSAIETVDTEAFF	TGCAGCGCTATAGAGACAGTGGACACTGAAGCTTTCTTT
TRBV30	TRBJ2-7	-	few	CAWGMGAGEQYF	TGTGCCTGGGGTATGGGCGCGGGCGAGCAGTACTTC
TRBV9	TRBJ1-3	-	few	CASSVAGHHSGNTIYF	TGTGCCAGCAGCGTAGCGGGACACCACTCTGGAAACACCATATATTTT
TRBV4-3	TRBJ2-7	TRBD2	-	CASSGWSGTEQYF	TGCGCCAGCAGTGGTTGGAGCGGGACCGAGCAGTACTTC
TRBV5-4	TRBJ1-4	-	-	CASSSTTAVPEKLFF	TGTGCCAGCAGCAGTACGACAGCTGTCCCGGAAAAACTGTTTTTT